This TCR beta chain came from a study of blood T cell repertoires in COVID-19. This table comes from immunoSEQ multiplex PCR, and its TCRdb copy is limited to in-frame clones, with some not included. The profile shows about 34,000 clones, approximately 82% of them singletons. J lost 1 base, V lost 8 bases, and 6 bases had no gene match. The CDR3 runs to 14 residues. Germline-derived CDR1 and CDR2 are SGHVS and FQNEAQ. This receptor was taken from a woman aged 55-69 years with acute or convalescent COVID-19. The sample was peripheral blood. The chain has TRBV7-8 and TRBJ1-2; 8 bases align to TRBD1. CDR3 region: CASPHGTGNYGYTF. For the CDR3, the DNA is TGTGCCAGCCCTCATGGGACAGGTAACTATGGCTACACCTTC.